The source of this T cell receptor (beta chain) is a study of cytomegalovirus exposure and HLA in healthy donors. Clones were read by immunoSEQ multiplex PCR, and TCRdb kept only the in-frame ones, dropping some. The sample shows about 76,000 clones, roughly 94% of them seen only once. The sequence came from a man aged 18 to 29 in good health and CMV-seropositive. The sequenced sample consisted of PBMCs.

The CDR3 coding sequence is TGTGCCACCAGCGCCGACAGCGACGGATTTTCCTACACCTTC. This translates into CATSADSDGFSYTF. This sequence joins TRBV15 and TRBJ1-2; D may be TRBD1 (5 bases). The CDR3 is 14 residues long. V dropped 5 bases and J dropped 10 bases, with 20 bases sitting between them. Germline V gene data show CDR1 as LNHNV and CDR2 as YYDKDF (reference sequence).